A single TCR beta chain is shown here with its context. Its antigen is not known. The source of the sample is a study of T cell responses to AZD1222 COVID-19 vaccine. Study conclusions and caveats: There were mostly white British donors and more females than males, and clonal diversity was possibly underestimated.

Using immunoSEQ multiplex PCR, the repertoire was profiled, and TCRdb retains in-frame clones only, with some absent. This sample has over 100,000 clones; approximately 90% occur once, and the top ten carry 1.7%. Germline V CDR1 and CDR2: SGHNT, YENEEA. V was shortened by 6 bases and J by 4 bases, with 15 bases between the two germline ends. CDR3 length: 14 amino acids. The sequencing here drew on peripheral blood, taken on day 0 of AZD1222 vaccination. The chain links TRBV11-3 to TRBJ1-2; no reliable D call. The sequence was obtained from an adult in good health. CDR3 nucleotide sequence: TGTGCCAGCAGTATAAGGGATTTAAGCTATGGCTACACCTTC. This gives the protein CASSIRDLSYGYTF.